The next 2 T cell receptor beta chains were all read from a single sample in a study of brain T cells in children with intractable seizures (dated by TCRdb to the early 2020s). The library relied on the immunoSEQ multiplex PCR assay. TCRdb retrieved this table from immuneACCESS and kept in-frame rearrangements only. Not all clones are present; in checked studies, unresolved V genes account for under half, and no reason is known for the remainder. Counted in this sample were some 64,000 clones; about 96% of them appeared once. Of the sample, 0.35% to 0.4% falls within the top ten clones. The time point label here, explained by the study, means: resected brain tissue, or blood drawn just prior to surgery. The specimen comprised peripheral blood, sampled at surgery. The receptors come from a boy less than two years old with focal cortical dysplasia and intractable seizures.

The genes are TRBV9 and TRBJ1-5, with D perhaps matching TRBD1 (6 bases). Germline values: CDR1 SGDLS, CDR2 YYNGEE. V was cut by 0 bases and J by 5 bases, with 15 bases left in between. The CDR3 spans 16 residues. Here the CDR3 DNA reads TGTGCCAGCAGCGTAGCTCGTGGCAGGGGTGATCAGCCCCAGCATTTT. Translation: CASSVARGRGDQPQHF.

Only one count was recorded for this clone. The V and J genes are TRBV2 and TRBJ2-1; D possibly uses TRBD1 or TRBD2 (7 bases each). The CDR3 spans 15 residues. The V gene lost 4 bases and the J gene lost 6 bases, with 16 bases spanning the gap. CDR1 and CDR2 from the germline V gene are SNHLY and FYNNEI. The CDR3 here is CASSVGGGWINEQFF. The CDR3 region has the DNA TGTGCCAGCAGTGTGGGAGGGGGCTGGATCAATGAGCAGTTCTTC.